This T cell receptor (beta chain) comes out of a study of cytomegalovirus exposure and HLA in healthy donors. With regard to this clone: At one boundary the junction diverges from the germline segment, which might be a read error. Other nucleotide sequences in the sample specify the same CDR3.

Germline-derived CDR1 and CDR2 are LNHDA and SQIVND (reference sequence). There are 14 residues in the CDR3. Use of 60 Vbeta and 13 Jbeta primers characterized the PCR. Assay used: immunoSEQ multiplex PCR; TCRdb lists only in-frame clones, some missing. The sample holds 45,000 to 65,000 clones. The sequencing input was PBMCs. The sequence was collected from a man between 18 and 29 years old in good health and CMV-seropositive. The rearrangement uses TRBV19 and TRBJ1-4; D is uncertain. CDR3 nucleotide sequence: TGTGCCAGCGCGAGTCGGGGTGTTGTGGAAAAACTGTTTTTC. Translation gives CASASRGVVEKLFF.